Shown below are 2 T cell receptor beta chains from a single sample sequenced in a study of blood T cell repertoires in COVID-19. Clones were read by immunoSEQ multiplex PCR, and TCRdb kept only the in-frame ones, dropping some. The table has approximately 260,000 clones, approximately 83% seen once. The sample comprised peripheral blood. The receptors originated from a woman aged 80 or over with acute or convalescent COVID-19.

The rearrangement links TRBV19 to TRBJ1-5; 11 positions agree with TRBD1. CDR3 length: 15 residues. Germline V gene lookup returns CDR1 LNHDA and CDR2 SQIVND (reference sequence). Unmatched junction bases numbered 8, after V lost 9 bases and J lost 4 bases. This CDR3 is CASSIGTGGNQPQHF. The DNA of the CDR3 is TGTGCCAGCTCCATCGGGACAGGGGGGAATCAGCCCCAGCATTTT.

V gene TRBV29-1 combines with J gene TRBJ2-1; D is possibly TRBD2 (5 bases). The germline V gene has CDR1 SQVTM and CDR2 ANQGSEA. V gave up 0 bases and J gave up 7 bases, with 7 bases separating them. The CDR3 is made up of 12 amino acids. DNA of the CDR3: TGCAGCGTTGAAGATTCGGGAAATGAGCAGTTCTTC. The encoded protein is CSVEDSGNEQFF.